This TCR beta chain appears in the sequencing data of a study of neurological immune-mediated disorders. This CDR3 contains 17 residues. V lost 3 bases and J lost 4; bases outside the gene matches: 8. CDR1 and CDR2 from the germline V gene are KGHDR and SFDVKD. This clonotype was counted ten times or more. Its target is not known. Study results and limitations: Levels of TCR clonal expansion peaked in HTLV-1-associated myelopathy and reached their lowest in multiple sclerosis, under those of healthy controls. No expanded-clone CDR3 amino acid sequence recurred across subjects, suggesting private TCR-beta repertoires.

5'RACE employing 10-nucleotide random UMIs yielded the cDNA. TCRdb reanalysed the 5' RACE reads using MiXCR and keeps one entry per CDR3 protein. The sample has roughly 120,000 distinct CDR3 sequences, about 3.2% seen once; the top ten hold about 1.2%. The source is a woman aged 25 to 39 with multiple sclerosis. The chain uses TRBV24-1 and TRBJ2-1; 10 bases align to TRBD2. The sequenced sample was PBMCs. The CDR3 sequence is CATSDGSGRGRYNEQFF. CDR3 nucleotide sequence: TGTGCCACCAGTGATGGAAGCGGGAGGGGACGGTACAATGAGCAGTTCTTC.